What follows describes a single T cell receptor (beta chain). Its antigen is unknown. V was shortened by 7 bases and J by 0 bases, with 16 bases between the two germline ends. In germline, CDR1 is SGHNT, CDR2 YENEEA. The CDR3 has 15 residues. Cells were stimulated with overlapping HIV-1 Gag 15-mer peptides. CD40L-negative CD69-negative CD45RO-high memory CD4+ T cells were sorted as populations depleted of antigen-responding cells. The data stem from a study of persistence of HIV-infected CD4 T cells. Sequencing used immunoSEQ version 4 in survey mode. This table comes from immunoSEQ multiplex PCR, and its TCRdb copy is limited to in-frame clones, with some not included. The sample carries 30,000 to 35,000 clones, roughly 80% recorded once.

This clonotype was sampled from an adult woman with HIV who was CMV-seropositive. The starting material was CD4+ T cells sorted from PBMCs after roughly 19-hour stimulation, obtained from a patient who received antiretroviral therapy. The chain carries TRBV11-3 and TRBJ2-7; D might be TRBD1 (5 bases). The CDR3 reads CASTPKMTDSYEQYF. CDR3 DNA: TGTGCCAGCACCCCGAAAATGACAGACTCCTACGAGCAGTACTTC.